A selection of T cell receptor beta chains follows, all from one sample in a study of shared clonotypes between healthy human individuals. Here immunoSEQ multiplex PCR was the method, and the copy in TCRdb shows in-frame clones only, minus some. The repertoire includes fewer than 650,000 clones, about 82% of them detected once, and 10% to 15% sits in the top ten. Material: PBMCs. All receptors derive from a woman in her thirties or forties in good health. Some clones in this sample may be carry-over from other donors' samples. Both conserved end residues are part of each CDR3. A D gene is named only where the DNA matches it firmly. Where a row states a size, it is once, few, many or the class of an expanded clone; other rows omit it.

V gene: TRBV7-6; clone size: NA; J gene: TRBJ1-1; D gene: TRBD1; CDR3 protein: CASSPGTGRGNTEAFF; CDR3 DNA: TGTGCCAGCAGTCCCGGGACAGGGAGGGGGAACACTGAAGCTTTCTTT
V gene: TRBV10-1; clone size: NA; J gene: TRBJ2-1; D gene: NA; CDR3 protein: CASSDAQGPTEQFF; CDR3 DNA: TGCGCCAGCAGTGACGCACAAGGACCCACGGAGCAGTTCTTC
V gene: TRBV14; clone size: NA; J gene: TRBJ2-2; D gene: NA; CDR3 protein: CASSRSRGTGELFF; CDR3 DNA: TGTGCCAGCAGCCGGTCCCGGGGGACCGGGGAGCTGTTTTTT
V gene: TRBV9; clone size: NA; J gene: TRBJ2-7; D gene: NA; CDR3 protein: CASSLSDDGGEQYF; CDR3 DNA: TGTGCCAGCAGCCTTTCGGACGATGGGGGCGAGCAGTACTTC
V gene: TRBV18; clone size: once; J gene: TRBJ2-5; D gene: TRBD2; CDR3 protein: CASSWGLAEQETQYF; CDR3 DNA: TGTGCCAGCTCATGGGGACTAGCGGAGCAAGAGACCCAGTACTTC
V gene: TRBV2; clone size: NA; J gene: TRBJ1-2; D gene: TRBD1; CDR3 protein: CASARTGANYGYTF; CDR3 DNA: TGTGCCAGCGCGCGGACAGGGGCTAACTATGGCTACACCTTC
V gene: TRBV9; clone size: NA; J gene: TRBJ2-1; D gene: NA; CDR3 protein: CASSVDPYNEQFF; CDR3 DNA: TGTGCCAGCAGCGTAGATCCGTACAATGAGCAGTTCTTC
V gene: TRBV28; clone size: NA; J gene: TRBJ2-2; D gene: NA; CDR3 protein: CASRREVTGELFF; CDR3 DNA: TGTGCCAGCAGAAGGGAAGTCACCGGGGAGCTGTTTTTT
V gene: TRBV7-6; clone size: NA; J gene: TRBJ1-1; D gene: TRBD1; CDR3 protein: CASSPGTGGGSWVMNTEAFF; CDR3 DNA: TGTGCCAGCAGCCCCGGGACAGGGGGCGGGTCGTGGGTTATGAACACTGAAGCTTTCTTT
V gene: TRBV7-6; clone size: NA; J gene: TRBJ2-2; D gene: NA; CDR3 protein: CASSFAQGTPAAPGGELFF; CDR3 DNA: TGTGCCAGCAGCTTCGCACAGGGTACACCGGCCGCTCCGGGCGGGGAGCTGTTTTTT
V gene: TRBV5-1; clone size: NA; J gene: TRBJ2-2; D gene: NA; CDR3 protein: CASSLPGAGELFF; CDR3 DNA: TGCGCCAGCAGCTTGCCTGGTGCCGGGGAGCTGTTTTTT
V gene: TRBV10-3; clone size: NA; J gene: TRBJ2-1; D gene: TRBD1; CDR3 protein: CAISTTGLFSDEQFF; CDR3 DNA: TGTGCCATCAGTACGACAGGGCTATTTTCGGATGAGCAGTTCTTC
V gene: TRBV4-1; clone size: NA; J gene: TRBJ2-3; D gene: TRBD2; CDR3 protein: CASSKRTSGSTDTQYF; CDR3 DNA: TGCGCCAGCAGCAAGCGGACTAGCGGAAGCACAGATACGCAGTATTTT
V gene: TRBV5-4; clone size: NA; J gene: TRBJ2-7; D gene: TRBD2; CDR3 protein: CASSLDSGSYEQYF; CDR3 DNA: TGTGCCAGCAGCTTAGATAGCGGGTCCTACGAGCAGTACTTC
V gene: TRBV7-8; clone size: NA; J gene: TRBJ2-5; D gene: NA; CDR3 protein: CASSLARMETQYF; CDR3 DNA: TGTGCCAGCAGCTTAGCGCGGATGGAGACCCAGTACTTC
V gene: TRBV2; clone size: NA; J gene: TRBJ1-2; D gene: NA; CDR3 protein: CASSDVGQPGYTF; CDR3 DNA: TGTGCCAGCAGTGACGTGGGCCAGCCGGGCTACACCTTC
V gene: TRBV7-8; clone size: few; J gene: TRBJ2-7; D gene: NA; CDR3 protein: CASSLETASLGGFFYEQYF; CDR3 DNA: TGTGCCAGCAGCTTAGAGACTGCGTCCCTAGGTGGGTTTTTCTACGAGCAGTACTTC
V gene: TRBV7-9; clone size: NA; J gene: TRBJ1-2; D gene: NA; CDR3 protein: CASNPFLGYGYTF; CDR3 DNA: TGTGCCAGCAACCCTTTTTTGGGCTATGGCTACACCTTC
V gene: TRBV5-6; clone size: NA; J gene: TRBJ2-3; D gene: TRBD2; CDR3 protein: CASSTLAGGDTQYF; CDR3 DNA: TGTGCCAGCAGCACTCTAGCGGGAGGAGATACGCAGTATTTT
V gene: TRBV30; clone size: few; J gene: TRBJ2-3; D gene: TRBD1; CDR3 protein: CAWSSGQGGADTQYF; CDR3 DNA: TGTGCCTGGAGCTCGGGACAGGGGGGAGCAGATACGCAGTATTTT
V gene: TRBV28; clone size: NA; J gene: TRBJ2-7; D gene: TRBD2; CDR3 protein: CASSSPRRSGTYEQYF; CDR3 DNA: TGTGCCAGCAGCTCCCCTCGGCGTAGCGGGACATACGAGCAGTACTTC
V gene: TRBV5-1; clone size: once; J gene: TRBJ2-2; D gene: TRBD2; CDR3 protein: CASSLMAGGRAGELFF; CDR3 DNA: TGCGCCAGCAGCTTGATGGCGGGAGGTAGAGCCGGGGAGCTGTTTTTT
V gene: TRBV2; clone size: NA; J gene: TRBJ1-5; D gene: NA; CDR3 protein: CASRADSYNQPQHF; CDR3 DNA: TGTGCCAGCAGGGCGGACAGCTACAATCAGCCCCAGCATTTT
V gene: TRBV5-6; clone size: NA; J gene: TRBJ2-7; D gene: NA; CDR3 protein: CASSPGVAYEQYF; CDR3 DNA: TGTGCCAGCAGCCCCGGCGTGGCTTACGAGCAGTACTTC
V gene: TRBV15; clone size: NA; J gene: TRBJ2-1; D gene: NA; CDR3 protein: CATSRDGILGDEQFF; CDR3 DNA: TGTGCCACCAGCAGAGATGGGATTTTAGGAGATGAGCAGTTCTTC
V gene: TRBV6-1; clone size: NA; J gene: TRBJ2-6; D gene: NA; CDR3 protein: CASSDPGHRSSGANVLTF; CDR3 DNA: TGTGCCAGCAGTGATCCGGGACACCGTTCCTCTGGGGCCAACGTCCTGACTTTC
V gene: TRBV29-1; clone size: many; J gene: TRBJ1-5; D gene: TRBD1; CDR3 protein: CSGGQGKDQPQHF; CDR3 DNA: TGCAGCGGGGGACAGGGGAAGGATCAGCCCCAGCATTTT
V gene: TRBV25-1; clone size: NA; J gene: TRBJ2-5; D gene: NA; CDR3 protein: CASSDWGQETQYF; CDR3 DNA: TGTGCCAGCAGTGACTGGGGGCAAGAGACCCAGTACTTC
V gene: TRBV2; clone size: NA; J gene: TRBJ2-5; D gene: NA; CDR3 protein: CASNPRGPQETQYF; CDR3 DNA: TGTGCCAGCAACCCCAGGGGCCCCCAGGAGACCCAGTACTTC
V gene: TRBV11-2; clone size: NA; J gene: TRBJ2-3; D gene: TRBD2; CDR3 protein: CASSTTLAGGGTDTQYF; CDR3 DNA: TGTGCCAGCAGCACCACACTAGCGGGAGGTGGGACAGATACGCAGTATTTT
V gene: TRBV19; clone size: NA; J gene: TRBJ2-3; D gene: TRBD2; CDR3 protein: CASSTDAGGPFPDTQYF; CDR3 DNA: TGTGCCAGTAGTACTGACGCGGGAGGGCCATTCCCAGATACGCAGTATTTT
V gene: TRBV6-5; clone size: NA; J gene: TRBJ2-7; D gene: NA; CDR3 protein: CASRDEQYF; CDR3 DNA: TGTGCCAGCAGGGACGAGCAGTACTTC
V gene: TRBV7-9; clone size: NA; J gene: TRBJ1-2; D gene: NA; CDR3 protein: CASSYRAGDSGYTF; CDR3 DNA: TGTGCCAGCAGCTACAGGGCGGGGGACTCCGGCTACACCTTC
V gene: TRBV6-5; clone size: NA; J gene: TRBJ2-3; D gene: TRBD2; CDR3 protein: CASSYHLAGASDTQYF; CDR3 DNA: TGTGCCAGCAGTTACCACCTAGCGGGAGCGAGTGATACGCAGTATTTT
V gene: TRBV30; clone size: NA; J gene: TRBJ2-7; D gene: NA; CDR3 protein: CAWSQYLLGASYEQYF; CDR3 DNA: TGTGCCTGGAGTCAGTACCTCCTAGGGGCCTCCTACGAGCAGTACTTC
V gene: TRBV5-6; clone size: once; J gene: TRBJ1-4; D gene: NA; CDR3 protein: CASSPMPATNEKLFF; CDR3 DNA: TGTGCCAGCAGCCCGATGCCTGCAACTAATGAAAAACTGTTTTTT
V gene: TRBV6-1; clone size: NA; J gene: TRBJ1-2; D gene: NA; CDR3 protein: CASSEVSSGAPYGYTF; CDR3 DNA: TGTGCCAGCAGTGAAGTCAGTTCAGGGGCACCCTATGGCTACACCTTC
V gene: TRBV11-2; clone size: NA; J gene: TRBJ2-3; D gene: NA; CDR3 protein: CASSPPPNTQYF; CDR3 DNA: TGTGCCAGCAGCCCCCCCCCAAATACGCAGTATTTT
V gene: TRBV15; clone size: NA; J gene: TRBJ1-2; D gene: NA; CDR3 protein: CATSRDRFVDGYTF; CDR3 DNA: TGTGCCACCAGCAGAGACAGATTTGTGGATGGCTACACCTTC
V gene: TRBV30; clone size: NA; J gene: TRBJ2-1; D gene: NA; CDR3 protein: CAWSRHRVNEQFF; CDR3 DNA: TGTGCCTGGAGTCGTCACAGGGTTAATGAGCAGTTCTTC
V gene: TRBV6-5; clone size: NA; J gene: TRBJ1-2; D gene: NA; CDR3 protein: CASSYSGVGYTF; CDR3 DNA: TGTGCCAGCAGTTACTCGGGGGTTGGCTACACCTTC
V gene: TRBV5-1; clone size: NA; J gene: TRBJ1-1; D gene: NA; CDR3 protein: CASSLSWVVGNTEAFF; CDR3 DNA: TGCGCCAGCAGCTTGTCCTGGGTGGTGGGGAACACTGAAGCTTTCTTT
V gene: TRBV19; clone size: NA; J gene: TRBJ2-5; D gene: NA; CDR3 protein: CASSTRFRGIGETQYF; CDR3 DNA: TGTGCCAGTAGTACCCGGTTTAGGGGGATAGGGGAGACCCAGTACTTC
V gene: TRBV5-1; clone size: NA; J gene: TRBJ2-7; D gene: TRBD2; CDR3 protein: CASSSQTSGGYEQYF; CDR3 DNA: TGCGCCAGCAGCTCCCAGACTAGCGGGGGCTACGAGCAGTACTTC
V gene: TRBV2; clone size: NA; J gene: TRBJ1-1; D gene: NA; CDR3 protein: CASSDLQATEAFF; CDR3 DNA: TGTGCCAGCAGTGATTTGCAGGCCACTGAAGCTTTCTTT
V gene: TRBV28; clone size: NA; J gene: TRBJ2-7; D gene: TRBD1; CDR3 protein: CASSNRGLSSYEQYF; CDR3 DNA: TGTGCCAGCAGTAACAGGGGGCTTTCCTCCTACGAGCAGTACTTC
V gene: TRBV6-1; clone size: NA; J gene: TRBJ1-3; D gene: NA; CDR3 protein: CASTATPGRPIF; CDR3 DNA: TGTGCCAGCACCGCAACCCCGGGACGGCCAATTTTT
V gene: TRBV7-3; clone size: NA; J gene: TRBJ2-1; D gene: TRBD1; CDR3 protein: CASSWTGGLNEQFF; CDR3 DNA: TGTGCCAGCAGCTGGACAGGGGGCCTGAATGAGCAGTTCTTC
V gene: TRBV7-8; clone size: NA; J gene: TRBJ2-5; D gene: NA; CDR3 protein: CASSPLGETQYF; CDR3 DNA: TGTGCCAGCAGCCCTCTAGGGGAGACCCAGTACTTC
V gene: TRBV18; clone size: NA; J gene: TRBJ2-3; D gene: TRBD2; CDR3 protein: CASSPGIAGADTQYF; CDR3 DNA: TGTGCCAGCTCACCAGGAATAGCGGGAGCCGATACGCAGTATTTT
V gene: TRBV5-1; clone size: NA; J gene: TRBJ2-5; D gene: NA; CDR3 protein: CASSWDIQETQYF; CDR3 DNA: TGCGCCAGCAGCTGGGACATACAAGAGACCCAGTACTTC
V gene: TRBV5-1; clone size: few; J gene: TRBJ1-4; D gene: NA; CDR3 protein: CASSDDSGGRKLFF; CDR3 DNA: TGCGCCAGCAGCGACGACTCGGGGGGGAGAAAACTGTTTTTT